Below, one T cell receptor beta chain is given with its context. The data were taken from a study of technical replicates of blood from several donors. The data were produced by immunoSEQ multiplex PCR, yet TCRdb's version contains in-frame clones alone and is incomplete. The repertoire consists of 55,000 to 75,000 clones, with about 95% occurring once and the leading ten covering 3%. Germline trimming cut 5 bases from V and 4 bases from J; bases unmatched to any gene: 7. This CDR3 has 14 amino acids. Germline V lookup: CDR1 SNHLY, CDR2 FYNNEI. The receptor was derived from a human donor in good health. Some clones in this sample may be carry-over from other donors' samples. Sequences were obtained from PBMCs. The chain couples TRBV2 to TRBJ1-2, with 7 bases identical to TRBD1. DNA for the CDR3: TGTGCCAGCAGTAAGAGGGACAGTGTCTATGGCTACACCTTC. Translating it yields CASSKRDSVYGYTF. Together with reference TRBV2 and TRBJ1-2, the CDR3 gives the full variable domain: EPEVTQTPSHQVTQMGQEVILRCVPISNHLYFYWYRQILGQKVEFLVSFYNNEISEKSEIFDDQFSVERPDGSNFTLKIRSTKLEDSAMYFCASSKRDSVYGYTFGSGTRLTVV.